A single sample is the source of the 2 T cell receptor beta chains below, sequenced in a study of pediatric ulcerative colitis. The assay was immunoSEQ multiplex PCR, and TCRdb's table has in-frame clones only and misses some. The sample has 60,000 or so clones; more than 60% are singletons. Input material: blood. These receptors were collected from a boy aged 5-17 years with moderate ulcerative colitis.

This rearrangement joins TRBV2 to TRBJ1-2; tentatively, D is TRBD1 (6 bases). The germline V gene has CDR1 SNHLY and CDR2 FYNNEI. The CDR3 consists of 12 residues. The V end was cut by 3 bases, the J end by 7 bases, with 9 bases between. CDR3 DNA sequence: TGTGCCAGCAGTGAGAGGGGGTCTGGCTACACCTTC. Translation gives CASSERGSGYTF.

This rearrangement joins TRBV7-3 to TRBJ1-1, with TRBD1 matching 9 bases. J gave up 7 bases and V 0 bases, and 6 bases lay outside the gene matches. Looked up from germline, CDR1 is SGHTA and CDR2 is FQGTGA. The CDR3 has 15 residues. The CDR3 nucleotides are TGTGCCAGCAGCTTAACCCGGGACAGGGTGTTTGAAGCTTTCTTT. Protein: CASSLTRDRVFEAFF. The full variable domain, in which reference TRBV7-3 and TRBJ1-1 provide the parts outside the CDR3, is GAGVSQTPSNKVTEKGKYVELRCDPISGHTALYWYRQSLGQGPEFLIYFQGTGAADDSGLPNDRFFAVRPEGSVSTLKIQRTERGDSAVYLCASSLTRDRVFEAFFGQGTRLTVV.